The clone carrying this T cell receptor (beta chain) showed up many times. This specimen belongs to a study of T cells in Graves' hyperthyroidism and ophthalmopathy. Background on the study: Peripheral blood sampling occurred at initial diagnosis, before any treatment.

V lost 6 bases and J lost 4; bases outside the gene matches: 7. The CDR3 is made up of 15 amino acids. The V gene's germline CDR1 is SNHLY and CDR2 FYNNEI. TCR beta CDR3 region amplification was performed from RNA transcripts. A first-round RT-PCR of the TCR CDR3 used the HTBI primer set. Via MiXCR, TCRdb re-called the multiplex PCR reads, giving one row per CDR3 protein. The sample has roughly 250,000 distinct CDR3 sequences; roughly 14% are singletons. Sequencing was done on a sample of blood. The chain recombines TRBV2 with TRBJ2-2; 8 nucleotides match TRBD1. This clonotype originated in a woman aged 40 to 50 with Graves' hyperthyroidism that later progressed to Graves' ophthalmopathy. CDR3 coding DNA: TGTGCCAGCAGAGATGACAGGGGAGGCACCGGGGAGCTGTTTTTT. Protein product: CASRDDRGGTGELFF.